This T cell receptor beta chain is from a study of T cell responses to AZD1222 COVID-19 vaccine. Overall study findings and caveats: Close to half of spike-specific TCRs reportedly recognize unmutated variant regions. All repertoire sampling was performed exclusively after the peak T cell response. Among those given AZD1222, only 5 to 7 were seropositive at baseline.

About this clone: Its antigen is still unknown.

This table comes from immunoSEQ multiplex PCR, and its TCRdb copy is limited to in-frame clones, with some not included. The table lists 150,000 to 170,000 clones, 86% of them singletons. The germline V and J ends were trimmed by 7 bases and 7 bases, with 14 bases remaining between them. The length of the CDR3 is 14 residues. Germline V gene data show CDR1 as MNHNY and CDR2 as SVGAGI (reference sequence). This specimen consisted of peripheral blood, obtained on day 0 of MenACWY control vaccination. V usage is TRBV6-6 and J usage is TRBJ1-6; no definite D call. The TCR sequence derives from an adult in good health. The CDR3 loop is CASTLAGGNSPLHF. CDR3 coding DNA: TGTGCCAGCACCTTGGCAGGAGGGAATTCACCCCTCCACTTT.